This T cell receptor (beta chain) was captured in a study of blood T cell repertoires in COVID-19. Study-level background: Whether acute or convalescent, the COVID-19 samples came from the United States, Italy and Spain. PBMCs, B-cell-depleted T cells, or T cells were the source of the cDNA or gDNA that made up the material.

This clone was recorded a few times. How the authors handled the data: For nucleated cells, counts were estimated from reference gene primer amplification. Here immunoSEQ multiplex PCR was the method, and the copy in TCRdb shows in-frame clones only, minus some. Clonal size and the V and J genes are those of that table, whereas D and trimming came from the DNA. This repertoire shows 85,000 to 95,000 clones, around 87% found once; its top ten account for 7% to 9%. The V gene's germline CDR1 is MNHEY and CDR2 SVGAGI. CDR3 size: 14 residues. V gave up 2 bases and J gave up 4 bases, with 11 bases separating them.

The specimen sequenced was peripheral blood. The TCR comes from a human donor with acute or convalescent COVID-19. The donor label of this sample is uncertain. The J gene is TRBJ1-2, the V gene TRBV6-5, with D perhaps TRBD1 (6 bases). The CDR3, as DNA: TGTGCCAGCAGTTACAGGGGGTGGCTCTATGGCTACACCTTC. Translating gives CASSYRGWLYGYTF.